One T cell receptor (beta chain) is described in this entry. Its cognate antigen is unknown. In each sample, 1-10 million cryopreserved PBMC were present before DNA extraction. Samples were assayed with immunoSEQ v3.0 at survey level. Assay used: immunoSEQ multiplex PCR; TCRdb lists only in-frame clones, some missing. The sample holds approximately 15,000 clones; over 80% are singletons and the top ten take roughly 15%. The sample originates from a study of long-term antiretroviral therapy in people with HIV. Study conclusions and caveats: Diversity rose after ART but stayed below transplant donor controls. Clones that had undergone expansion before ART dominated the repertoire at all time points. HIV repertoires spanned narrower CDR3 length ranges than controls.

V lost 2 bases to trimming and J lost 2 bases; unmatched junction nucleotides: 3. Germline-derived CDR1 and CDR2 are SGHNT and YYREEE (reference sequence). The CDR3 loop spans 14 amino acids. This material consisted of unsorted PBMCs, taken 1.8 years before starting antiretroviral therapy. The chain uses TRBV5-4 and TRBJ2-5, with 7 bases matching TRBD2. The TCR originated in a woman between 40 and 50 years old with HIV. CDR3 amino acids: CASSFSSGQETQYF. The CDR3 DNA follows: TGTGCCAGCAGCTTCTCTAGCGGTCAAGAGACCCAGTACTTC.